A single sample is the source of the 11 T cell receptor beta chains below, sequenced in a study of blood T cell repertoires in COVID-19. Data came from immunoSEQ multiplex PCR; TCRdb stores just in-frame clones and leaves some out. The sample contains 140,000 to 150,000 clones, around 83% of which appear only once. The sample consisted of peripheral blood. The receptors originated from a human donor with acute or convalescent COVID-19. The donor label of this sample is uncertain.

V usage is TRBV30 and J usage is TRBJ1-2; D is possibly TRBD1 (6 bases). This CDR3 spans 15 amino acids. V was cut by 0 bases and J by 3 bases, with 14 bases left in between. Germline CDR1 GTSNPN, CDR2 SVGIG (reference sequence). The CDR3 sequence is CAWSVTGIGDYGYTF. CDR3 sequence (DNA): TGTGCCTGGAGTGTAACAGGGATCGGTGACTATGGCTACACCTTC. Drawing the rest from reference TRBV30 and TRBJ1-2, the complete variable domain is SQTIHQWPATLVQPVGSPLSLECTVEGTSNPNLYWYRQAAGRGLQLLFYSVGIGQISSEVPQNLSASRPQDRQFILSSKKLLLSDSGFYLCAWSVTGIGDYGYTFGSGTRLTVV.

In this sample, this clone turned up a few times. This chain uses TRBV6-2 or TRBV6-3 with TRBJ2-7; 8 bases are a match to TRBD1. Germline V CDR1 and CDR2: MNHEY, SVGEGT. The CDR3 runs to 17 residues. The J segment lost 6 bases and the V segment lost 4 bases, leaving 17 bases of the junction unmatched. The DNA of the CDR3 is TGTGCCAGCAGTTTGCGTTTGCGGCTCGACAGGGGAGGCGAGCAGTACGTC. Translation gives CASSLRLRLDRGGEQYV.

This chain joins TRBV4-2 and TRBJ1-2, with D unclear. Germline CDR1 LGHNA, CDR2 YNFKEQ. Deletions cut 0 bases from V and 14 bases from J, with 19 bases between. The CDR3 has 14 residues. CDR3 DNA: TGTGCCAGCAGCCAAGATCGGGTTTCTGAAGGATATACCTTC. Translating it yields CASSQDRVSEGYTF.

The chain joins TRBV19 to TRBJ1-1; D ambiguous. Per germline, CDR1 LNHDA and CDR2 SQIVND (reference sequence). V lost 5 bases and J lost 1, with 14 bases in between. The CDR3 spans 15 residues. CDR3 amino acids: CASSPITPGNTEAFF. The CDR3 DNA is TGTGCCAGTAGTCCCATTACCCCCGGGAACACTGAAGCTTTCTTT. The complete variable domain, with remaining parts taken from reference TRBV19 and TRBJ1-1, reads DGGITQSPKYLFRKEGQNVTLSCEQNLNHDAMYWYRQDPGQGLRLIYYSQIVNDFQKGDIAEGYSVSREKKESFPLTVTSAQKNPTAFYLCASSPITPGNTEAFFGQGTRLTVV.

The chain couples TRBV5-1 to TRBJ1-4; D is perhaps TRBD1 (6 bases). The germline CDR1 and CDR2 sequences are SGHRS and YFSETQ. The CDR3 covers 15 residues. V was cut by 4 bases and J by 5 bases, with 15 bases left in between. In DNA form, the CDR3 reads TGCGCCAGCAGCATGGATGTACAGGGCAATGAAAAACTGTTTTTT. Its translation: CASSMDVQGNEKLFF.

The chain uses TRBV5-1 and TRBJ2-5; 7 positions agree with TRBD2. Germline V gene data show CDR1 as SGHRS and CDR2 as YFSETQ. The V gene end was trimmed by 0 bases and the J gene end by 5 bases; junction bases not matched to a gene: 19. This CDR3 has 19 amino acids. CDR3 sequence: CASSLEVTSPPSGQETQYF. The CDR3 nucleotides read TGCGCCAGCAGCTTGGAGGTGACTAGCCCACCTTCCGGTCAGGAGACCCAGTACTTC.

The J gene is TRBJ2-1, the V gene TRBV19; D call uncertain. The V and J ends lost 5 bases and 1 base respectively, with 12 bases between them. The CDR3 runs 15 residues. Per germline, CDR1 LNHDA and CDR2 SQIVND (reference sequence). CDR3 residues: CASSPPGGSYNEQFF. The CDR3 coding sequence is TGTGCCAGTAGTCCCCCCGGCGGTTCCTACAATGAGCAGTTCTTC.

V gene TRBV10-3 combines with J gene TRBJ1-1; D is perhaps TRBD1 (5 bases). The germline CDR1 and CDR2 sequences are ENHRY and SYGVKD. V lost 3 bases, J lost 5 bases, and 13 bases lay in between. This CDR3 has 14 amino acids. CDR3 in DNA: TGTGCCATCAGTGAACCCGCAGGGAAGACTGAAGCTTTCTTT. It codes for CAISEPAGKTEAFF.

This clone turned up a few times. This chain joins TRBV29-1 and TRBJ2-5, with TRBD2 identical over 8 bases. Germline values: CDR1 SQVTM, CDR2 ANQGSEA. The CDR3 consists of 13 residues. V shed 5 bases, J shed 4 bases, and the junction held 6 bases outside the gene matches. CDR3 DNA: TGCAGCGTTTCCCGCAGCGGGAGAGAGACCCAGTACTTC. Translation gives CSVSRSGRETQYF.

CDR3: CASSLGGGNSPLHF. The CDR3 DNA reads as TGTGCCAGCAGCTTAGGGGGGGGGAATTCACCCCTCCACTTT. This sequence joins TRBV5-4 and TRBJ1-6, with D possibly matching TRBD1 (6 bases). This CDR3 is built from 14 residues. The V gene's germline CDR1 is SGHNT and CDR2 YYREEE (reference sequence). Trimming removed 2 bases at V and 7 bases at J, with 10 bases between.

The chain recombines TRBV6-2 or TRBV6-3 with TRBJ1-2; 7 nucleotides match TRBD1. The CDR3 extends over 13 amino acids. V was pared by 2 bases and J by 8 bases, with 5 bases of the junction left unmatched. Germline V gene lookup returns CDR1 MNHEY and CDR2 SVGEGT. The CDR3 loop reads CASSYDPGQGYTF. The CDR3 DNA is TGTGCCAGCAGTTACGACCCGGGACAGGGCTACACCTTC.